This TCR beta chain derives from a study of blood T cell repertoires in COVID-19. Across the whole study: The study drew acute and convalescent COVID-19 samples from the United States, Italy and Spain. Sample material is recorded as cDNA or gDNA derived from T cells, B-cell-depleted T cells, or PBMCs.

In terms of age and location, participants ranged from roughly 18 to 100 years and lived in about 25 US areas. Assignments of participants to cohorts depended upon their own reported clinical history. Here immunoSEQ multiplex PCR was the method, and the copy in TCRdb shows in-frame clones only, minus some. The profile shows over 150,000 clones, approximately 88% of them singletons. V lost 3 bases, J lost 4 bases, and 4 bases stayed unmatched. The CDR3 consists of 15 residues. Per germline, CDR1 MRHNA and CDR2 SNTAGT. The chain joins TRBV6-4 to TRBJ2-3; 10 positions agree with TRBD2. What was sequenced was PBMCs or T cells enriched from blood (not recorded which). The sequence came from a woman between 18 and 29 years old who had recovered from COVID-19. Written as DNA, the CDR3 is TGTGCCAGCAGTGATTCTAGCGGGGGAGCAGATACGCAGTATTTT. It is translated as CASSDSSGGADTQYF.